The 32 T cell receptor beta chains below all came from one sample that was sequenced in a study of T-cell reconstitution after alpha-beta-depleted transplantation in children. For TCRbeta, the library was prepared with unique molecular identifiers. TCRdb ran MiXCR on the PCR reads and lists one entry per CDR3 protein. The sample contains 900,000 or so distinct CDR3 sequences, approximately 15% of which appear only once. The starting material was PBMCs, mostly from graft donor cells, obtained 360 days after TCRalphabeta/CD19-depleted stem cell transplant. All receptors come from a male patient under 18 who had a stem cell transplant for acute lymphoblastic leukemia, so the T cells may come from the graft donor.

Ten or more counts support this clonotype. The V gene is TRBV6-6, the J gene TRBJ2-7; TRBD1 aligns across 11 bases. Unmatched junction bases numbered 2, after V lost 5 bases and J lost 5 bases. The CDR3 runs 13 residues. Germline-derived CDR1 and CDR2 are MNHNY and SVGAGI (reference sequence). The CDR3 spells CASSRTGGHEQYF. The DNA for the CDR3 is TGTGCCAGCAGTCGGACAGGGGGCCACGAGCAGTACTTC.

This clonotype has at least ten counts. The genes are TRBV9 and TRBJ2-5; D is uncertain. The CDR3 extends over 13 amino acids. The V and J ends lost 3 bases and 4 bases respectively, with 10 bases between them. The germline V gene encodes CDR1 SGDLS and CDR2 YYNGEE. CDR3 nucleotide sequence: TGTGCCAGCAGCGGTTCGTTCGCAGAGACCCAGTACTTC. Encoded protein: CASSGSFAETQYF.

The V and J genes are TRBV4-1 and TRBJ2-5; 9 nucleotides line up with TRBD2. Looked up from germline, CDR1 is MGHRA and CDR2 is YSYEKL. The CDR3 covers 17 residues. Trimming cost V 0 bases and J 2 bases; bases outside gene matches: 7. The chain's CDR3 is CASSQDAASGNQETQYF. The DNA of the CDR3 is TGCGCCAGCAGCCAAGATGCGGCTAGCGGGAATCAAGAGACCCAGTACTTC.

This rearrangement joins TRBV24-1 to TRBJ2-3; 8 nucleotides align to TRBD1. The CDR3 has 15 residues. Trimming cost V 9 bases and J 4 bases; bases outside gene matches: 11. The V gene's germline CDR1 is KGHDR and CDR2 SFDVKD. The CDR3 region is CATAPGQGPADTQYF. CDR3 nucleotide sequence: TGTGCCACCGCCCCCGGACAGGGCCCCGCAGATACGCAGTATTTT.

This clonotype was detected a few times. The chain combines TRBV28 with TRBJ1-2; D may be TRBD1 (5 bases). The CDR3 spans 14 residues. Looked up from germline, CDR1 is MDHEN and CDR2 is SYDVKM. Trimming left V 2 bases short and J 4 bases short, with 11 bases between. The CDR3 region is CASSLQGFGYGYTF. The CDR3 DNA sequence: TGTGCCAGCAGTTTACAGGGCTTCGGCTATGGCTACACCTTC.

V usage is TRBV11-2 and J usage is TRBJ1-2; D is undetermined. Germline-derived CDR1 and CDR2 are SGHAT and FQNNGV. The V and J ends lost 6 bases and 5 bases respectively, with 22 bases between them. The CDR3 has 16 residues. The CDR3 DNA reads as TGTGCCAGCAGTTCCGACGGAACACCAACCTTTTATGGCTACACCTTC. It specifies CASSSDGTPTFYGYTF.

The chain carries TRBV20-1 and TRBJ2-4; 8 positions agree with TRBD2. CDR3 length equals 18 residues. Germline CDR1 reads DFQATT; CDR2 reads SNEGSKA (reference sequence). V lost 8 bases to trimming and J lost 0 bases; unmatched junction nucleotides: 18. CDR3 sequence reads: CSPFSPGGPGVAKNIQYF. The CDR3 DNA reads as TGCAGTCCCTTTTCCCCGGGGGGGCCCGGGGTAGCCAAAAACATTCAGTACTTC.

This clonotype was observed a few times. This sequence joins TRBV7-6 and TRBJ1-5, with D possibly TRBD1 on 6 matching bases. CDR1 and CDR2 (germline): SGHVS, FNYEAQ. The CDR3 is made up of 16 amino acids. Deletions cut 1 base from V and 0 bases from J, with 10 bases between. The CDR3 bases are TGTGCCAGCAGCTTAGGGGGGCTCCATAGCAATCAGCCCCAGCATTTT. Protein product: CASSLGGLHSNQPQHF.

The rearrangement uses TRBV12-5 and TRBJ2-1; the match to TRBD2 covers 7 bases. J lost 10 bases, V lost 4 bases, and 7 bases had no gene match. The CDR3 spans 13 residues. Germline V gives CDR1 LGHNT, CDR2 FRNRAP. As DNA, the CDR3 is TGTGCTAGTGGTTCGACCCTACTAGCGGAGCAGTTCTTC. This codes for CASGSTLLAEQFF.

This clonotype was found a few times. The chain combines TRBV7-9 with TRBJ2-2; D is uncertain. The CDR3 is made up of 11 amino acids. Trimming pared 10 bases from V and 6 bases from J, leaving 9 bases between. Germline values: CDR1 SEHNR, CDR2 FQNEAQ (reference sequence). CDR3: CAKRKSGELFF. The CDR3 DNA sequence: TGTGCCAAAAGAAAGTCCGGGGAGCTGTTTTTT. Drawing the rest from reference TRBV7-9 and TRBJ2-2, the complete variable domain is DTGVSQNPRHKITKRGQNVTFRCDPISEHNRLYWYRQTLGQGPEFLTYFQNEAQLEKSRLLSDRFSAERPKGSFSTLEIQRTEQGDSAMYLCAKRKSGELFFGEGSRLTVL.

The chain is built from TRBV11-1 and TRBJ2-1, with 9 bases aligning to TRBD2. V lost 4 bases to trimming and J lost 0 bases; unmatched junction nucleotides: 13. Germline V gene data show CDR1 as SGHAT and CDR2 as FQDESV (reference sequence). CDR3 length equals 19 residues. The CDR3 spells CASSSRPRGSGSSYNEQFF. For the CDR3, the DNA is TGTGCCAGCAGCTCCCGCCCGCGGGGTAGCGGGAGCTCCTACAATGAGCAGTTCTTC.

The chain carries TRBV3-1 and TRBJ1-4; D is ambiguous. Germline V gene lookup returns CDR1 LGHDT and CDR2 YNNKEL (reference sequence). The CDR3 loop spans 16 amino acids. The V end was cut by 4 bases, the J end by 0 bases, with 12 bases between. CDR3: CASSLGILPTNEKLFF. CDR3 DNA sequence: TGTGCCAGCAGCCTAGGGATTCTCCCAACTAATGAAAAACTGTTTTTT.

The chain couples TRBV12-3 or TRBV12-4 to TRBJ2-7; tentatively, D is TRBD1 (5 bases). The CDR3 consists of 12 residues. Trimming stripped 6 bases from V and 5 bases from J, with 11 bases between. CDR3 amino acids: CASSTTDHEQYF. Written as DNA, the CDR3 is TGTGCCAGCAGCACGACAGACCACGAGCAGTACTTC.

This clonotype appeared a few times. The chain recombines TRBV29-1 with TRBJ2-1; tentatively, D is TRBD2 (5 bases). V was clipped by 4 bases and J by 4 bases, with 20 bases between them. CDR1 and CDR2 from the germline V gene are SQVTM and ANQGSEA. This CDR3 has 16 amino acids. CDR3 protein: CSVARVGLADYNEQFF. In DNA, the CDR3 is TGCAGCGTTGCAAGAGTAGGGCTAGCAGATTACAATGAGCAGTTCTTC.

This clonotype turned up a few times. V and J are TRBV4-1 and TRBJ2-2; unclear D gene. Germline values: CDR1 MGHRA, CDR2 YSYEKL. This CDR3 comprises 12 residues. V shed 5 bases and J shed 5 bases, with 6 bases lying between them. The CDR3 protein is CASSYRTGELFF. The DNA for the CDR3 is TGCGCCAGCAGCTACCGGACCGGGGAGCTGTTTTTT.

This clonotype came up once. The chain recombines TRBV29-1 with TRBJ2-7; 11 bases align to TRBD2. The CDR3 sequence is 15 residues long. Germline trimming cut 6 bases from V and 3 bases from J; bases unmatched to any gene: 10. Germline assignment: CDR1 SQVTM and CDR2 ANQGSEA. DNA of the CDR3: TGCAGCGTGGGGGGGACTAGCGGCCAACTCTACGAGCAGTACTTC. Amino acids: CSVGGTSGQLYEQYF.

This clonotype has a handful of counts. As DNA, the CDR3 is TGCGCCAGCAGAAAGGGACAGTTTGAAAAACTGTTTTTT. Encoded protein: CASRKGQFEKLFF. The chain links TRBV4-1 to TRBJ1-4; 7 bases line up with TRBD1. CDR3 length: 13 amino acids. V lost 6 bases, J lost 7 bases, and 5 bases stayed unmatched. Germline-derived CDR1 and CDR2 are MGHRA and YSYEKL.

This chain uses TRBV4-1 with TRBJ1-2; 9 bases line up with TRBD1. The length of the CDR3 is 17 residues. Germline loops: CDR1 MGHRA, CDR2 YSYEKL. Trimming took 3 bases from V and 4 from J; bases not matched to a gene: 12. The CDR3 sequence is CASSHPRGTGKVYGYTF. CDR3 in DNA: TGCGCCAGCAGCCATCCCCGAGGGACAGGGAAGGTCTATGGCTACACCTTC.

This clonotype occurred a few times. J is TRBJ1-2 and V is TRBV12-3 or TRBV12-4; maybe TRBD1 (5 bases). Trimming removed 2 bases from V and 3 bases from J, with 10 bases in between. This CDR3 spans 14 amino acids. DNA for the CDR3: TGTGCCAGCAGTTTACGGGGGAGGTACTATGGCTACACCTTC. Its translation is CASSLRGRYYGYTF.

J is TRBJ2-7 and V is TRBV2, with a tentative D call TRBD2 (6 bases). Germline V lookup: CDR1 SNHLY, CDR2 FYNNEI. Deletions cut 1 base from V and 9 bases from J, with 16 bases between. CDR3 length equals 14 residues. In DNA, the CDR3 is TGTGCCAGCAGTGAAGAACTAGCCATATCTTTGCAGTACTTC. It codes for CASSEELAISLQYF.

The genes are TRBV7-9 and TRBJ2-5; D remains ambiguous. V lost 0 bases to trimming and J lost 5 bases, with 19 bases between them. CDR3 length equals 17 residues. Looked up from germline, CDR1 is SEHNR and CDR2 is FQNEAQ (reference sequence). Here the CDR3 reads CASSLARATLKRETQYF. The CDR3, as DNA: TGTGCCAGCAGCTTAGCCCGAGCGACCCTTAAAAGGGAGACCCAGTACTTC.

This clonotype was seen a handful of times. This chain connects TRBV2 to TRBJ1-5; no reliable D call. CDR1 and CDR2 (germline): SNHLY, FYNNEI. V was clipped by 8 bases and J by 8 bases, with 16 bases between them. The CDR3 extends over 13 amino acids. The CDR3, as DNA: TGTGCCAGCTGCCGGGGTGGTCAGGAGCCCCAGCATTTT. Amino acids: CASCRGGQEPQHF.

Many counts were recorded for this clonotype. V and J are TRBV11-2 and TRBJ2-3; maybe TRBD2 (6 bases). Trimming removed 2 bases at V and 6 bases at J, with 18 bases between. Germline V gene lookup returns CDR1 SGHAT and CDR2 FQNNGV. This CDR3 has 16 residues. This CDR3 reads CASSLLGPLGRDTQYF. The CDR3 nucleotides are TGTGCCAGCAGCTTACTGGGGCCCTTGGGGAGGGATACGCAGTATTTT. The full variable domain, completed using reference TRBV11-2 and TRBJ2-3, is EAGVAQSPRYKIIEKRQSVAFWCNPISGHATLYWYQQILGQGPKLLIQFQNNGVVDDSQLPKDRFSAERLKGVDSTLKIQPAKLEDSAVYLCASSLLGPLGRDTQYFGPGTRLTVL.

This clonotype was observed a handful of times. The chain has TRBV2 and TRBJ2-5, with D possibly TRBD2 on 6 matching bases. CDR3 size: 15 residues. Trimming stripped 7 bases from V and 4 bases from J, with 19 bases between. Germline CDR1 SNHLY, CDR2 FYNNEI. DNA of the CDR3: TGTGCCAGCAACCCTATGACTAGGTCCCGAGAGACCCAGTACTTC. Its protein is CASNPMTRSRETQYF.

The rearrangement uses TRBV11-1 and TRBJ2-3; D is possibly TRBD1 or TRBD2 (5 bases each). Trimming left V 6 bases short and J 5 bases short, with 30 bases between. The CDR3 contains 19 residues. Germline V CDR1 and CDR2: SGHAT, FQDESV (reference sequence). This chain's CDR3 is CASSPRGTLGPSAGDTQYF. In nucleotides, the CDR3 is TGTGCCAGCAGTCCTAGGGGAACCTTGGGACCGTCTGCGGGAGATACGCAGTATTTT.

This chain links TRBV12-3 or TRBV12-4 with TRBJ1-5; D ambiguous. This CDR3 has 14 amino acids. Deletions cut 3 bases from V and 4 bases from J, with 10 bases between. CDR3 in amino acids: CASSFVVSNQPQHF. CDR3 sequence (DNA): TGTGCCAGCAGTTTTGTGGTCTCTAATCAGCCCCAGCATTTT.

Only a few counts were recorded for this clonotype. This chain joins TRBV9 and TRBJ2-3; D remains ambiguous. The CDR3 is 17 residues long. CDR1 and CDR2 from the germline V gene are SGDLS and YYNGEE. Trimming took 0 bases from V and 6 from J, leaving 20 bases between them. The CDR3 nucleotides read TGTGCCAGCAGCGTAGCTGACACCATTCCTGCTTCCGATACGCAGTATTTT. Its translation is CASSVADTIPASDTQYF. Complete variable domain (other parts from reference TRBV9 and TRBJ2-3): DSGVTQTPKHLITATGQRVTLRCSPRSGDLSVYWYQQSLDQGLQFLIQYYNGEERAKGNILERFSAQQFPDLHSELNLSSLELGDSALYFCASSVADTIPASDTQYFGPGTRLTVL.

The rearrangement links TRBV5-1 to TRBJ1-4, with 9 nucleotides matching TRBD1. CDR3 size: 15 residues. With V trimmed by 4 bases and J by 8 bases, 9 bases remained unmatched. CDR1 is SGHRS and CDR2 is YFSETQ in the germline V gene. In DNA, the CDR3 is TGCGCCAGCAGCGTCTACAGGGGGCTAAAAGAAAAACTGTTTTTT. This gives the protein CASSVYRGLKEKLFF. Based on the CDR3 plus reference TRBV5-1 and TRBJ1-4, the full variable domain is KAGVTQTPRYLIKTRGQQVTLSCSPISGHRSVSWYQQTPGQGLQFLFEYFSETQRNKGNFPGRFSGRQFSNSRSEMNVSTLELGDSALYLCASSVYRGLKEKLFFGSGTQLSVL.

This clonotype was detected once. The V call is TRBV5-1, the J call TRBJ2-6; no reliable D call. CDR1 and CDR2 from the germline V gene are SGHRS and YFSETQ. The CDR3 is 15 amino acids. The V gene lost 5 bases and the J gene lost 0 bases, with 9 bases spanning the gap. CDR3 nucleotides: TGCGCCAGCAGGGACGGAGCCTCTGGGGCCAACGTCCTGACTTTC. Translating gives CASRDGASGANVLTF.

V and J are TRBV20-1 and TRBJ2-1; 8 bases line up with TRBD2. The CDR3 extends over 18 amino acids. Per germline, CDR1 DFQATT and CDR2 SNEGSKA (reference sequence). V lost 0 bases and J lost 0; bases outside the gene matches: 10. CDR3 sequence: CSARDNSGTRGSYNEQFF. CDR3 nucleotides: TGCAGTGCTAGAGATAATAGCGGGACGAGGGGCTCCTACAATGAGCAGTTCTTC.

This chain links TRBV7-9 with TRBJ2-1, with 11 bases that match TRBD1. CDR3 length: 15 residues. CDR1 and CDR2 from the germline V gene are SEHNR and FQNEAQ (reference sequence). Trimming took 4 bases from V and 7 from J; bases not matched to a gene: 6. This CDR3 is CASSSGQGARNEQFF. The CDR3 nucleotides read TGTGCCAGCAGCTCCGGACAGGGGGCTCGAAATGAGCAGTTCTTC.

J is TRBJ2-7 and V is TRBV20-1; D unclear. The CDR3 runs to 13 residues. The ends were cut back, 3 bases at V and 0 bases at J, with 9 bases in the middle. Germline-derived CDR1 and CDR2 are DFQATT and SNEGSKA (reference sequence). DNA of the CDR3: TGCAGTGCTAGGCAAGCAAACTCCTACGAGCAGTACTTC. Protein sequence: CSARQANSYEQYF.